This TCR beta chain came from a study of cytomegalovirus exposure and HLA in healthy donors. Study at large: Out of about 180 million T cells, an earlier analysis found some 120 million unique TCR beta sequences in total. Findings and caveats of the study: Further analysis was carried out later, and it showed several of the most significant clusters appearing linked to common viral pathogens. About 87% or about 30% of the time was how often most TCR beta V segments were productive, according to an earlier analysis. Some TCR beta chains (more than 150 of them) were listed as cytomegalovirus-associated.

As regards this clone: No antigen is known for it.

V lost 3 bases and J 4 bases, leaving 21 bases between the germline ends. The germline gives CDR1 MGHDK, CDR2 SYGVNS. This CDR3 comprises 18 residues. 60 Vbeta and 13 Jbeta primers were used in PCR. TCRdb's table, derived via immunoSEQ multiplex PCR, lists solely in-frame clones and lacks some. The top ten hold approximately 1.5% of the sample, which has some 150,000 clones, about four fifths seen once. The sequenced sample was PBMCs. The receptor was derived from a male donor in good health and CMV-seronegative. This chain connects TRBV25-1 to TRBJ2-2; perhaps TRBD2 as D (6 bases). CDR3 loop: CASSEIVRGNQPTGELFF. The CDR3 DNA reads as TGTGCCAGCAGTGAGATCGTTCGCGGGAACCAACCCACCGGGGAGCTGTTTTTT.